This T cell receptor beta chain was captured by sequencing in a study of blood T cells in healthy people across ages. Study-level points and caveats: Researchers deemed the diversity estimates from one million T cells underestimates.

Alongside a J-beta primer mix, a sample-barcoded 5' primer served in a second PCR lasting roughly 7 to 11 cycles. Via MiXCR, TCRdb re-called the 5' RACE reads, giving one row per CDR3 protein. The table includes around 1,700,000 distinct CDR3 sequences, 28% detected once. As regards this clonotype: Its specificity is not known.

The donors, all healthy, were Caucasians living in Russia, aged about 6 to 90. The study isolated at least 6 million PBMCs from each sample. Germline CDR1 and CDR2: DFQATT and SNEGSKA (reference sequence). The trim removed 1 base at V and 7 bases at J, leaving 9 bases unmatched. This CDR3 is 15 amino acids long. The sample taken for sequencing was blood. The rearrangement uses TRBV20-1 and TRBJ2-1, with 8 bases identical to TRBD2. The sequence derives from a woman in her twenties or thirties in good health. The CDR3 bases are TGCAGTGCTAGAGGGTCTAGCGGCGGGAGGAATGAGCAGTTCTTC. Its protein product is CSARGSSGGRNEQFF.